This T cell receptor beta chain was identified in a study of T-cell reconstitution after alpha-beta-depleted transplantation in children. CDR1 SGDLS and CDR2 YYNGEE come from the germline V gene. V gave up 3 bases and J gave up 4 bases, with 16 bases separating them. The CDR3 covers 15 residues. Study-wide results and caveats: By about two months after transplant, alpha-beta T cells reportedly arose from several hundred graft clones that had expanded. Counts and diversity of T cells one year after transplant came mostly from newly produced T cells. Where some patients showed high TCRbeta diversity at day 60, it came from recipient T cells and thymic progenitors that had survived.

This sample's TCRbeta library carried unique molecular identifier barcodes. TCRdb independently ran MiXCR on the PCR reads; one entry per CDR3 protein. The sample yields 700,000 to 950,000 distinct CDR3 sequences, under 20% seen once. A few counts support this clonotype. The target antigen is unknown. The sample consisted of PBMCs, mostly from graft donor cells, taken 360 days after TCRalphabeta/CD19-depleted stem cell transplant. This chain links TRBV9 with TRBJ2-5, with D perhaps TRBD1 or TRBD2 (5 bases each). The clonotype comes from a male patient between 5 and 17 years old who had a stem cell transplant for acute lymphoblastic leukemia, so the T cells may come from the graft donor. CDR3 loop: CASSEGEYWGETQYF. The CDR3 bases are TGTGCCAGCAGCGAAGGGGAGTATTGGGGAGAGACCCAGTACTTC.